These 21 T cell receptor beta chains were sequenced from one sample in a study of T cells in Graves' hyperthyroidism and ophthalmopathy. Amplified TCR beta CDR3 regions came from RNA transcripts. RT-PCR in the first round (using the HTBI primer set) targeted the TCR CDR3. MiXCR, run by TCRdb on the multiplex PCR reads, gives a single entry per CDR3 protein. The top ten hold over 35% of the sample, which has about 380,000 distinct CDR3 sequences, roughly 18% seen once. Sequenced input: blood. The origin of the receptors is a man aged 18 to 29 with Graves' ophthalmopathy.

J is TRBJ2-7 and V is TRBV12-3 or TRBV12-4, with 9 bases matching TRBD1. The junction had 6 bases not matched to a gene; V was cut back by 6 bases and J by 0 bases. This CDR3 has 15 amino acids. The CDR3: CASSHGQGSSYEQYF. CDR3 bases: TGTGCCAGCAGCCACGGACAGGGGAGCTCCTACGAGCAGTACTTC.

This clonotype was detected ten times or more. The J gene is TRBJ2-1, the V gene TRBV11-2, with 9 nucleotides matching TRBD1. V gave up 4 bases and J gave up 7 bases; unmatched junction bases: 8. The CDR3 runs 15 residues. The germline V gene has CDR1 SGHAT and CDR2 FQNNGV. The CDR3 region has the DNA TGTGCCAGCAGCTCCTACAGGGGGCAGGCAAATGAGCAGTTCTTC. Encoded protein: CASSSYRGQANEQFF.

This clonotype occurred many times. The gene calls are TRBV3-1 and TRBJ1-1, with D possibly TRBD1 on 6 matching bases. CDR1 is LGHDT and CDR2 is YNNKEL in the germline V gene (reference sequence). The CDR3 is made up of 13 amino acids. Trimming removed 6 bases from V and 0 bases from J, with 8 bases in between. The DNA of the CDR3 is TGTGCCAGCAGTGACAGGATGAACACTGAAGCTTTCTTT. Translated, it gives CASSDRMNTEAFF.

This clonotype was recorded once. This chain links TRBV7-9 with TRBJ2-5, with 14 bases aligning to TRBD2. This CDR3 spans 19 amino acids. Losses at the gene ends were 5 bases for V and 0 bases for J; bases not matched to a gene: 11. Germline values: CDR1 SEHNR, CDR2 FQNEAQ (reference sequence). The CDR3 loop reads CASSETGTSGGLYQETQYF. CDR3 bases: TGTGCCAGCAGCGAAACCGGGACTAGCGGGGGTTTGTACCAAGAGACCCAGTACTTC.

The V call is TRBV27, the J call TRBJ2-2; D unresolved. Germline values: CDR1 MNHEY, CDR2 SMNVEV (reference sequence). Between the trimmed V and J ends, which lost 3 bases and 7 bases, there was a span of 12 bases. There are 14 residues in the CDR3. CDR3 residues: CASSFRAPGGELFF. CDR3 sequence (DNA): TGTGCCAGCAGTTTCCGGGCCCCGGGCGGGGAGCTGTTTTTT.

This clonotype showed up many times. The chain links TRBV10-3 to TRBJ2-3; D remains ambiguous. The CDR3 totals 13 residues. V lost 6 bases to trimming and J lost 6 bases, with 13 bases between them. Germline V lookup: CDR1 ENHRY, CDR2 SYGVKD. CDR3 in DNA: TGTGCCATCAGGGACCTAACTTTGGATACGCAGTATTTT. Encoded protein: CAIRDLTLDTQYF.

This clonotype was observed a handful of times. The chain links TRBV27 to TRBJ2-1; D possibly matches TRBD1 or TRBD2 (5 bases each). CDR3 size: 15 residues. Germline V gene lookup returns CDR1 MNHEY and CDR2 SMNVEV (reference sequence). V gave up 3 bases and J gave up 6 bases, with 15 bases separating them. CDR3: CASSFEGLSTNEQFF. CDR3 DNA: TGTGCCAGCAGTTTCGAGGGGTTGTCCACCAATGAGCAGTTCTTC.

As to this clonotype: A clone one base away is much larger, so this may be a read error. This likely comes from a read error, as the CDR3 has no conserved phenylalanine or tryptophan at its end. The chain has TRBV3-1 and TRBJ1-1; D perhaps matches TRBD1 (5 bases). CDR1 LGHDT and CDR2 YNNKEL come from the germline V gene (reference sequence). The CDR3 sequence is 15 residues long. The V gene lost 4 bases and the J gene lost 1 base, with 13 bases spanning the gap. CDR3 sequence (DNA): TGTGCCAGCAGCCTCAAGGGACCGCGGAACACTGAAGCTTTCCTT. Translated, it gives CASSLKGPRNTEAFL.

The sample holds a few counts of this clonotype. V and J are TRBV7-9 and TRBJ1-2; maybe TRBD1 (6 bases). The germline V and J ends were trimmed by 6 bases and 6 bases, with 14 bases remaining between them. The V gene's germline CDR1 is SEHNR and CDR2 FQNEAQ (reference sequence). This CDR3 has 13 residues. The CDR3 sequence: CASRRTEYDGYTF. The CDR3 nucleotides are TGTGCCAGCAGGCGGACAGAGTACGATGGCTACACCTTC.

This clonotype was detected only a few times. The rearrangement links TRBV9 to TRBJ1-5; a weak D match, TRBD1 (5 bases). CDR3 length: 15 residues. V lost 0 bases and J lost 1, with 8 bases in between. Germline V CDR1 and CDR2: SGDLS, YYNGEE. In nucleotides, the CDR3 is TGTGCCAGCAGCGTAGCAGGGAAAAGCAATCAGCCCCAGCATTTT. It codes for CASSVAGKSNQPQHF.

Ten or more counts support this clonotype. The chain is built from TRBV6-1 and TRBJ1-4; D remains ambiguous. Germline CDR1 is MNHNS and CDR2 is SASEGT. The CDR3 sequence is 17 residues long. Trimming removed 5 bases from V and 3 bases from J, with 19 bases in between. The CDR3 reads CASSPRDLNEANEKLFF. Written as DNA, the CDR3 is TGTGCCAGCAGTCCCCGGGATTTGAACGAGGCTAATGAAAAACTGTTTTTT.

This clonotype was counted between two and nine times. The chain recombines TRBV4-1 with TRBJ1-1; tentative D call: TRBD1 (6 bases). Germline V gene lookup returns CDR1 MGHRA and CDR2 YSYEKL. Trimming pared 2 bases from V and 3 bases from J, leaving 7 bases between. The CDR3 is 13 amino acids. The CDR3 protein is CASSQKGDTEAFF. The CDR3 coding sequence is TGCGCCAGCAGCCAAAAGGGGGACACTGAAGCTTTCTTT.

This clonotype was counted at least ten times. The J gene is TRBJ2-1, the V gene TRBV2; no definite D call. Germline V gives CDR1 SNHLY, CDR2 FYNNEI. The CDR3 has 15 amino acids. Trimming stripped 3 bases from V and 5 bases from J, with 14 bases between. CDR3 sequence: CASSEFSDKNNEQFF. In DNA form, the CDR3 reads TGTGCCAGCAGTGAGTTTAGTGACAAAAACAATGAGCAGTTCTTC.

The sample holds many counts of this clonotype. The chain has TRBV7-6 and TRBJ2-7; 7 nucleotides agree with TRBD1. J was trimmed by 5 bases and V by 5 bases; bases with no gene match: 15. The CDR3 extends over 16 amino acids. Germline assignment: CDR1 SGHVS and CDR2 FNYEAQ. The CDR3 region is CASSHRKTGLEDEQYF. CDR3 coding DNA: TGTGCCAGCAGCCACCGAAAGACAGGGTTGGAAGACGAGCAGTACTTC.

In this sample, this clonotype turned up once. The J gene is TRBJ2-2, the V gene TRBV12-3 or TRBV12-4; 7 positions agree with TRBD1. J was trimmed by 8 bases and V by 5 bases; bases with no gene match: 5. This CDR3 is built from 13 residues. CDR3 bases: TGTGCCAGCAGTACCGACAGGGTTGGGGAGCTGTTTTTT. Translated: CASSTDRVGELFF.

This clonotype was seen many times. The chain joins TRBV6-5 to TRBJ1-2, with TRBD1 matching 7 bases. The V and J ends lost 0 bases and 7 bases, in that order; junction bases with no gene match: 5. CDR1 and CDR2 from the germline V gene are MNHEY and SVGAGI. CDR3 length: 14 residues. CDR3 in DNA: TGTGCCAGCAGTTACTCGAACAGGGGATCTGGCTACACCTTC. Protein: CASSYSNRGSGYTF.

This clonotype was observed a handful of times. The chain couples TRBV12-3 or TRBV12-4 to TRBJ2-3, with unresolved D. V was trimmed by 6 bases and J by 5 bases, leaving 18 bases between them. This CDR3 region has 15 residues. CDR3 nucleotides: TGTGCCAGCAGCATGGGTGACCGAGCTGGAGATACGCAGTATTTT. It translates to CASSMGDRAGDTQYF.

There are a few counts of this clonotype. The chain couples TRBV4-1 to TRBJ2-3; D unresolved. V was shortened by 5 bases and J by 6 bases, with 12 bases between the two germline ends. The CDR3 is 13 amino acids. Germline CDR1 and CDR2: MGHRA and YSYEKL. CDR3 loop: CASSSLSTDTQYF. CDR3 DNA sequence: TGCGCCAGCAGCTCCCTGAGTACCGATACGCAGTATTTT.

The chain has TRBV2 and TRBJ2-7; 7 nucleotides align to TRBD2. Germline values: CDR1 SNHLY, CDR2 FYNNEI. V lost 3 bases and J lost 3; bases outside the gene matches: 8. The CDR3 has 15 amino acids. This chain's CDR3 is CASSDGGVVIYEQYF. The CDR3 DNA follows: TGTGCCAGCAGTGATGGGGGGGTTGTAATCTACGAGCAGTACTTC.

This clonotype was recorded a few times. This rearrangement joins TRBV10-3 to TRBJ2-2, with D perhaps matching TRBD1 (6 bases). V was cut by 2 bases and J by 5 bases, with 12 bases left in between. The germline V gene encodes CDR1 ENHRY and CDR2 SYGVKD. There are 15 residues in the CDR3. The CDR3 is CAISEQAQGTGELFF. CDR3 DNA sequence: TGTGCCATCAGTGAGCAGGCCCAGGGGACCGGGGAGCTGTTTTTT.

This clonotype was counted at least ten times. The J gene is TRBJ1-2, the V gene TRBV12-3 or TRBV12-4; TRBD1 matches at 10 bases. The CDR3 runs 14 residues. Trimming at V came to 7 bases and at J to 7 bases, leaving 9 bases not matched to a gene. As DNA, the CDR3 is TGTGCCAGCACCCCGGGACAGGGGTATGGTGGCTACACCTTC. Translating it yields CASTPGQGYGGYTF.